The subject of this entry is one T cell receptor (beta chain). Its antigen is unknown. Combining a sample-barcoded 5' primer with a J-beta primer mix, a second PCR ran for roughly 6 to 12 cycles. Each cDNA molecule received a tag from a template-switch adaptor that had 12 random nucleotides. In TCRdb, the 5' RACE reads were re-called with MiXCR into one record per CDR3 protein. The profile covers just over 800,000 distinct CDR3 sequences, with less than 80% appearing a single time and roughly 25% taken by the ten largest. The ends were cut back, 3 bases at V and 5 bases at J, with 16 bases in the middle. This CDR3 contains 15 residues. In germline, CDR1 is LGHNA, CDR2 YNFKEQ. The record originates from a study of blood T cells in healthy people across ages. Study-wide background: Capturing about one barcoded beta molecule per two T cells was achieved by template switching.

Study-wide results and caveats: Long-lived donors exceeded aged donors in naive CD4+ cells and diversity.

Specimen: blood. The V call is TRBV4-2, the J call TRBJ2-5, with D possibly being TRBD1 (6 bases). The receptor was isolated from a man younger than 45 in good health. The CDR3 DNA reads as TGTGCCAGCAGCCAGTCCGGGACAAGCCTGGAGACCCAGTACTTC. Translating gives CASSQSGTSLETQYF.